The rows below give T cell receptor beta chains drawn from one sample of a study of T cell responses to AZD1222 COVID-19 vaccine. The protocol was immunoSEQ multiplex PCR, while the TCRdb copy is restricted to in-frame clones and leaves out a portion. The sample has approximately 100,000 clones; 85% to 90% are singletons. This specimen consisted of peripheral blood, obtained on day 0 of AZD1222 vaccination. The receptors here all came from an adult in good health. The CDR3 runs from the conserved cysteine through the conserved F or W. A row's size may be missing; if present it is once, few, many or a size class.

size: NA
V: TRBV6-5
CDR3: CASQGAAGNTIYF

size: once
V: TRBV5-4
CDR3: CASSLGYGTGDNEQFF

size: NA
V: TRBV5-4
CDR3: CASSQSLLAYTDTQYF

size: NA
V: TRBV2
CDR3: CASNGQGAKQPQHF

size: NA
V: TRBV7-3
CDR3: CASSLNQETQYF

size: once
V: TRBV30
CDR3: CAWIGSSGNTIYF

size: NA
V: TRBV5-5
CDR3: CASSLAGGPNYNEQFF

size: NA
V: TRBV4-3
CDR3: CASSQGQGIGYTF

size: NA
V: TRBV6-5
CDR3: CASSMEPRNTIYF

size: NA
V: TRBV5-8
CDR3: CASSSLTGTYTEAFF

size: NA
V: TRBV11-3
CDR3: CASSLFLGGGALGEQFF

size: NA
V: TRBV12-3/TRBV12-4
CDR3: CASGGSSYNEQFF

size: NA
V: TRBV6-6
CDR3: CASSYDKGVAFF

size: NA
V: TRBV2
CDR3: CASTSAGGMAGNTIYF

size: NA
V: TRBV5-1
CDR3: CASSGQATDTQYF

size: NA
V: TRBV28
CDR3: CASSSVDRGRTEAFF

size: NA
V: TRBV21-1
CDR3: CASSTGAFIPKWQETQYF

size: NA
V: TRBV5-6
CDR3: CASSFWTRRFSPLHF

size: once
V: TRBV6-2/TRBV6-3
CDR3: CASSYSIGGNTEAFF

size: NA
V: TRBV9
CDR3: CASSARQGNTNYGYTF

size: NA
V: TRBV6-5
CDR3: CASSRRGDSNQPQHF

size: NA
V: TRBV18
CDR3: CASSPLIGLPSGGTDTQYF

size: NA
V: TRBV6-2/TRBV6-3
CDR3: CASSYSHYGYTF

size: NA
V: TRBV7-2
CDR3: CASSLNGGGATQYF

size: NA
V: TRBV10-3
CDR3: CAISGGPEDEQYF

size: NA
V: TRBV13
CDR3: CASSLEGKNIQYF

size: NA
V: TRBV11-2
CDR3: CASSSRGLAGGLEQFF

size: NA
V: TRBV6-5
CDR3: CASRPTGHADTEAFF

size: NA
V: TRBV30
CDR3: CAWKNGNTIYF

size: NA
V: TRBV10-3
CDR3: CAISGTGGFGYTF

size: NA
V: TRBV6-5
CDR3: CASSRLAGNTIYF

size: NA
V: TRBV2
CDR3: CASSVRQNNGYTF

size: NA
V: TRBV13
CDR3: CASRKGGTEAFF

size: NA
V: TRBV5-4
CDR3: CASSLGGRSNTEAFF

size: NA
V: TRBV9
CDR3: CASSLGFLSYEQYF

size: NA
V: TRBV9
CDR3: CASSVGGEMGEQYF

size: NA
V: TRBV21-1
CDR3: CASSKGTSNEKLFF

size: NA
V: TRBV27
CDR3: CASQGVGQPQHF

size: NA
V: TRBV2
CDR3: CASSEEVDGQYF

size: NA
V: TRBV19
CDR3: CASSMASGDSSYEQYF

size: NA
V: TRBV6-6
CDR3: CASSSGEGLADTQYF

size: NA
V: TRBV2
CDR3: CASSAGPTSGNTIYF

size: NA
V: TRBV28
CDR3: CASSTGEIAKNIQYF

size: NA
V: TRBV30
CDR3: CAWGDSSRDGKPLHF

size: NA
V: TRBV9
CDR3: CASSVQDGKGETQYF

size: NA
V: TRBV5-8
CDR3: CASSLGRQILRREAFF

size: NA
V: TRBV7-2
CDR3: CASSDFSGGYYNEQFF

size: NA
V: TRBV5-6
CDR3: CASSLAEGRNEQFF

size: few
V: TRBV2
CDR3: CASIEGRNYEQYF

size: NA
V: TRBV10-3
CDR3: CAIRGTPGTDTQYF

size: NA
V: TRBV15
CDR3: CATSSKRGGLYEQYF

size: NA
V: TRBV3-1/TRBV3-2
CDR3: CASSQGGGTGSGNTIYF